This T cell receptor (beta chain) was documented in a study of radiotherapy plus CTLA-4 blockade in lung cancer. About the research overall: There were objective responses in 18% of patients, and 31% had disease control. Study-wide results and limits: Response was reportedly best predicted by early blood T cell clone dynamics, with interferon-beta. Expansion in blood of tumor-derived TCR clones was seen after radiotherapy plus ipilimumab.

For this clone: Its antigen is currently unknown.

TCRdb keeps only in-frame clones here, not all; method: immunoSEQ multiplex PCR. Among around 99,000 clones listed, about 90% were seen once. The CDR3 length is 13 residues. Germline V gives CDR1 SGHTA, CDR2 FQGNSA. The V end was cut by 1 base, the J end by 6 bases, with 9 bases between. Chemo-refractory metastatic non-small-cell lung cancer patients received focal radiation with ipilimumab CTLA-4 blockade. The clonotype was recovered from a human donor with non-small cell lung cancer that progressed on radiotherapy plus ipilimumab. Specimen: peripheral blood, collected from a patient treated with radiotherapy plus ipilimumab. The chain employs TRBV7-2 and TRBJ1-2; D gene unclear. This chain's CDR3 is CASSLGGVHGYTF. The CDR3 bases are TGTGCCAGCAGCTTAGGCGGGGTTCATGGCTACACCTTC.